The entry below describes one TCR beta chain. This clone was seen only once. What antigen it recognizes has not been identified. The record has no base qualities; no much larger clone is one base away. The CDR3, cysteine through phenylalanine, is 16 amino acids long. Only CDR3 DNA remains: 48 bases, in frame from the first base. The germline V gene encodes CDR1 SGDLS and CDR2 YYNGEE. At the junction V is shortened by 4 bases and J by 1 base; bases outside the gene matches: 6. Whole blood was collected in K2EDTA tubes by collaborating institutions according to the institutions' own protocols. For TCRbeta analysis, collaborators shipped samples as frozen whole blood, isolated PBMCs, or DNA extracted from either of those sample types. TCRbeta CDR3 regions were amplified from genomic DNA using the immunoSEQ Assay, a bias-controlled multiplex PCR. In the paper's pipeline: Within the assay, amplification of reference gene primers was used to estimate how many nucleated cells each sample contained. To quantify the absolute abundance of each unique TCRbeta CDR3 rearrangement, sequence reads were collapsed and filtered. For each sample, productive Simpson clonality was calculated as the square root of Simpson's diversity index over productive rearrangements. TCRdb retrieved this table from immuneACCESS and kept in-frame rearrangements only. Not all clones are present; in checked studies, unresolved V genes account for under half, and no reason is known for the remainder. V and J calls and clone size are given by that table; D and trimming were obtained from the DNA. Across this sample there are fewer than 120,000 clones, with 87% seen only once. Approximately 5% of the sample is held by the ten biggest clonotypes.

The data belong to a study of blood T cell repertoires in COVID-19 (dated by TCRdb to about 2020). Regarding the complete study: Samples from collaborators originated in the United States, Italy and Spain and spanned both the acute and convalescent phases of COVID-19. The prospective study material was composed of cDNA or gDNA derived from T cells, B-cell-depleted T cells, or PBMCs. The dataset comprised deeply sampled blood TCRbeta repertoires from subjects exposed to, actively infected with, or recovered from COVID-19. The repertoires were made available in a free public database intended to serve as a resource for research on the immune response to SARS-CoV-2. The samples were drawn from two sources: the first 160 participants of the ongoing ImmuneRACE study, and about 1,300 subjects contributed by 6 global collaborators. Sample metadata almost always included a de-identified subject ID, COVID-19 status, age in years and sex. Where available, HLA class I and class II types were obtained from metadata supplied by the sample provider rather than from assay-based typing.

Broader findings and caveats from the paper: The amount of clinical and demographic metadata varied by source and participant and was provided uncurated.

The sequenced sample consisted of peripheral blood. This chain joins TRBV9 to TRBJ1-1, and TRBD1 aligns with 11 junction nucleotides. The receptor was isolated from a human donor in a cohort sampled during active COVID-19. The nucleotide sequence reads as follows: TGTGCCAGCAGCCCCCGGGACAGGGGGGAGAACACTGAAGCTTTCTTT. Translated, it gives CASSPRDRGENTEAFF.